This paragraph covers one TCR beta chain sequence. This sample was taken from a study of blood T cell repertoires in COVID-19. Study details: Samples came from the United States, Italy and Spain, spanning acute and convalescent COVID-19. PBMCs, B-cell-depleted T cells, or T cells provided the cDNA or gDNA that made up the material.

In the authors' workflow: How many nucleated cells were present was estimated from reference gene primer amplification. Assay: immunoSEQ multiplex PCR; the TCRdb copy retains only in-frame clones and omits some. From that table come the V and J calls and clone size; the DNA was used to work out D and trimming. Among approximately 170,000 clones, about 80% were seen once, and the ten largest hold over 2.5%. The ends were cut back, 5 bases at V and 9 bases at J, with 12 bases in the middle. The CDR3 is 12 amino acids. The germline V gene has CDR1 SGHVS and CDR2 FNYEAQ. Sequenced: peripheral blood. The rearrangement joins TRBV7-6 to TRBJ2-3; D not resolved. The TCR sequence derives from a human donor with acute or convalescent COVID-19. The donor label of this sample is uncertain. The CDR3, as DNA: TGTGCCAGCAGCCTTACCTCCGGGACGCAGTATTTT. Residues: CASSLTSGTQYF.